These 14 T cell receptor beta chains were sequenced from one sample in a study of siplizumab effects on memory and regulatory T cells. TCRdb keeps only in-frame clones here, not all; method: immunoSEQ multiplex PCR. This sample has roughly 97,000 clones, with about 93% found just once. Sequenced: Tregs sorted from blood. The source is a human donor in good health.

This chain joins TRBV5-1 and TRBJ2-2; D possibly corresponds to TRBD2 (6 bases). V was clipped by 0 bases and J by 0 bases, with 9 bases between them. The CDR3 has 16 amino acids. The germline CDR1 and CDR2 sequences are SGHRS and YFSETQ. Here the CDR3 DNA reads TGCGCCAGCAGCTTGGCCGGCGGGGCGAACACCGGGGAGCTGTTTTTT. This encodes CASSLAGGANTGELFF. Complete variable domain (other parts from reference TRBV5-1 and TRBJ2-2): KAGVTQTPRYLIKTRGQQVTLSCSPISGHRSVSWYQQTPGQGLQFLFEYFSETQRNKGNFPGRFSGRQFSNSRSEMNVSTLELGDSALYLCASSLAGGANTGELFFGEGSRLTVL.

The chain couples TRBV29-1 to TRBJ2-3; D not resolved. The V end was cut by 6 bases, the J end by 6 bases, with 16 bases between. CDR1 is SQVTM, CDR2 ANQGSEA, per germline. The CDR3 loop spans 13 amino acids. The CDR3 DNA is TGCAGCGTCCCCAGATGGGAAGAGGATACGCAGTATTTT. Amino acid sequence: CSVPRWEEDTQYF.

The chain has TRBV6-1 and TRBJ1-1, with 10 nucleotides matching TRBD1. CDR1 is MNHNS and CDR2 is SASEGT in the germline V gene. The length of the CDR3 is 14 residues. V lost 3 bases to trimming and J lost 5 bases; unmatched junction nucleotides: 3. In nucleotides, the CDR3 is TGTGCCAGCAGTGAGGGACAGGGGAGGACTGAAGCTTTCTTT. It is translated as CASSEGQGRTEAFF.

The rearrangement joins TRBV11-1 to TRBJ2-3, with TRBD2 matching over 10 bases. CDR1 is SGHAT, CDR2 FQDESV, per germline (reference sequence). The CDR3 covers 18 residues. V shed 4 bases, J shed 0 bases, and the junction held 10 bases outside the gene matches. The CDR3 loop reads CASSSGLAPVPSTDTQYF. The CDR3 bases are TGTGCCAGCAGCTCGGGACTAGCGCCCGTACCTAGCACAGATACGCAGTATTTT.

The chain couples TRBV5-1 to TRBJ1-2; 10 nucleotides agree with TRBD1. Trimming at V came to 7 bases and at J to 6 bases, leaving 9 bases not matched to a gene. The germline gives CDR1 SGHRS, CDR2 YFSETQ. The CDR3 runs to 14 residues. The DNA for the CDR3 is TGCGCCAGCCGGGACAGGGGCAATTTGGATGGCTACACCTTC. Translation: CASRDRGNLDGYTF. The full variable domain, in which reference TRBV5-1 and TRBJ1-2 provide the parts outside the CDR3, is KAGVTQTPRYLIKTRGQQVTLSCSPISGHRSVSWYQQTPGQGLQFLFEYFSETQRNKGNFPGRFSGRQFSNSRSEMNVSTLELGDSALYLCASRDRGNLDGYTFGSGTRLTVV.

The chain recombines TRBV27 with TRBJ1-6, with a tentative D call TRBD1 (6 bases). Trimming removed 5 bases at V and 5 bases at J, with 10 bases between. This CDR3 is 14 amino acids long. Germline V lookup: CDR1 MNHEY, CDR2 SMNVEV (reference sequence). CDR3 region: CASSIGQNNSPLHF. DNA of the CDR3: TGTGCCAGCAGTATCGGACAGAATAATTCACCCCTCCACTTT.

This clone was picked up a small number of times. The chain couples TRBV30 to TRBJ1-1, with D maybe TRBD1 (6 bases). V gave up 2 bases and J gave up 11 bases, with 12 bases separating them. The CDR3 is 11 residues long. Germline-derived CDR1 and CDR2 are GTSNPN and SVGIG (reference sequence). CDR3 DNA sequence: TGTGCCTGGAGTTTCCAGGGGAATGCTTTCTTT. Its translation: CAWSFQGNAFF.

This chain uses TRBV7-9 with TRBJ2-5; 7 bases fit TRBD1. The CDR3 is made up of 13 amino acids. Trimming removed 5 bases from V and 6 bases from J; junction bases left unmatched: 6. The V gene's germline CDR1 is SEHNR and CDR2 FQNEAQ (reference sequence). CDR3 sequence (DNA): TGTGCCAGCAGCACAGGGGATTCGAAGACCCAGTACTTC. Translated, it gives CASSTGDSKTQYF.

The J gene is TRBJ1-2, the V gene TRBV15; D might be TRBD1 (5 bases). Germline assignment: CDR1 LNHNV and CDR2 YYDKDF (reference sequence). V was trimmed by 0 bases and J by 8 bases, leaving 13 bases between them. The CDR3 spans 14 residues. CDR3 sequence: CATSRDAGTGGYTF. The CDR3, as DNA: TGTGCCACCAGCAGAGATGCGGGGACGGGGGGCTACACCTTC.

The genes are TRBV9 and TRBJ2-2, with TRBD1 matching over 9 bases. The V gene's germline CDR1 is SGDLS and CDR2 YYNGEE. This CDR3 spans 18 amino acids. The trim removed 0 bases at V and 4 bases at J, leaving 10 bases unmatched. CDR3 protein: CASSVGLWDRAATGELFF. The CDR3 nucleotides read TGTGCCAGCAGCGTAGGCCTTTGGGACAGGGCTGCCACCGGGGAGCTGTTTTTT.

The gene calls are TRBV10-3 and TRBJ1-1; D is ambiguous. Trimming left V 6 bases short and J 5 bases short, with 10 bases between. The CDR3 sequence is 12 residues long. Germline CDR1 ENHRY, CDR2 SYGVKD. Here the CDR3 DNA reads TGTGCCATCAGCGTCGATGGGACTGAAGCTTTCTTT. It specifies CAISVDGTEAFF.

This clone was observed a single time. V usage is TRBV5-1 and J usage is TRBJ2-1; D might be TRBD2 (6 bases). The CDR3 has 14 residues. Germline values: CDR1 SGHRS, CDR2 YFSETQ. With 4 bases removed from V and 4 bases from J, the gap between germline ends came to 12 bases. The CDR3 here is CASSPGTVYNEQFF. DNA for the CDR3: TGCGCCAGCAGCCCAGGGACTGTTTACAATGAGCAGTTCTTC.

This clone was found once. The gene calls are TRBV20-1 and TRBJ2-7, with 10 bases fitting TRBD1. This CDR3 contains 11 residues. J lost 4 bases, V lost 6 bases, and 0 bases had no gene match. CDR1 is DFQATT, CDR2 SNEGSKA, per germline (reference sequence). The CDR3 loop is CSAGQGYEQYF. The CDR3 DNA sequence: TGCAGTGCGGGACAGGGGTACGAGCAGTACTTC.

This rearrangement joins TRBV5-8 to TRBJ1-2; maybe TRBD1 (5 bases). Per the germline V gene, CDR1 is SGHTS and CDR2 is YDEGEE. The CDR3 is made up of 13 amino acids. V was clipped by 0 bases and J by 7 bases, with 10 bases between them. Here the CDR3 DNA reads TGTGCCAGCAGCTTGGGGACATGGCGTGGCTACACCTTC. Its translation: CASSLGTWRGYTF.